These 25 T cell receptor beta chains share one sample of origin, sequenced in a study of blood T cell repertoires in COVID-19. Repertoires were generated with immunoSEQ multiplex PCR, while TCRdb's copy carries only in-frame clones and drops some. The repertoire holds about 46,000 clones, with 90% as singletons. The material sequenced was peripheral blood. The receptors derive from a man between 65 and 85 years old with active COVID-19.

This chain uses TRBV10-3 with TRBJ1-5, with TRBD1 identical over 9 bases. The germline V gene has CDR1 ENHRY and CDR2 SYGVKD. This CDR3 has 14 amino acids. V dropped 10 bases and J dropped 5; count of bases not matched to a gene: 9. CDR3 coding DNA: TGTGCCACCTGGACAGGGGCCCTCTATCAGCCCCAGCATTTT. It encodes CATWTGALYQPQHF.

This clone was recorded once. This rearrangement joins TRBV5-1 to TRBJ2-3, with 9 positions matching TRBD2. This CDR3 is 15 amino acids long. V lost 7 bases to trimming and J lost 6 bases; unmatched junction nucleotides: 12. The V gene's germline CDR1 is SGHRS and CDR2 YFSETQ. The CDR3 coding sequence is TGCGCCAGCTCGGTGGTGCGGGGGGGCCCCGATACGCAGTATTTT. Protein product: CASSVVRGGPDTQYF. The full variable domain, with the rest looked up from reference TRBV5-1 and TRBJ2-3, is KAGVTQTPRYLIKTRGQQVTLSCSPISGHRSVSWYQQTPGQGLQFLFEYFSETQRNKGNFPGRFSGRQFSNSRSEMNVSTLELGDSALYLCASSVVRGGPDTQYFGPGTRLTVL.

J is TRBJ1-4 and V is TRBV4-3; D is perhaps TRBD1 (5 bases). Per germline, CDR1 LGHNA and CDR2 YSLEER. The CDR3 totals 16 residues. The V and J ends lost 3 bases and 0 bases respectively, with 11 bases between them. For the CDR3, the DNA is TGCGCCAGCAGCCACCTACAAGGGGCAACTAATGAAAAACTGTTTTTT. Its translation: CASSHLQGATNEKLFF.

V is TRBV5-5 and J is TRBJ2-3, with 10 bases that match TRBD1. Germline CDR1 and CDR2: SGHKS and YYEKEE (reference sequence). With V trimmed by 0 bases and J by 1 base, 2 bases remained unmatched. The CDR3 totals 16 residues. The CDR3 loop is CASSLEGTGGTDTQYF. CDR3 in DNA: TGTGCCAGCAGCTTGGAAGGGACAGGGGGCACAGATACGCAGTATTTT.

This chain connects TRBV18 to TRBJ1-3, with D perhaps TRBD1 (5 bases). V lost 2 bases, J lost 2 bases, and 7 bases lay in between. CDR1 and CDR2 from the germline V gene are KGHSH and LQKENI. The CDR3 loop spans 14 amino acids. The CDR3 spells CASSPGGAGNTIYF. The DNA for the CDR3 is TGTGCCAGCTCACCAGGAGGGGCTGGAAACACCATATATTTT.

This sequence joins TRBV6-2 or TRBV6-3 and TRBJ2-2, with D possibly being TRBD1 (6 bases). CDR1 MNHEY and CDR2 SVGEGT come from the germline V gene. Trimming shortened V by 2 bases and J by 5 bases, and 9 bases separated the two germline ends. CDR3 size: 14 residues. CDR3 DNA sequence: TGTGCCAGCAGTTACCGAACAGGGACCGGGGAGCTGTTTTTT. As protein: CASSYRTGTGELFF.

V is TRBV28 and J is TRBJ1-1; D call uncertain. Germline lookup yields CDR1 MDHEN and CDR2 SYDVKM. The CDR3 is 14 residues long. V lost 5 bases to trimming and J lost 1 base, with 11 bases between them. The CDR3 sequence is CASSTYSTNTEAFF. CDR3 DNA: TGTGCCAGCAGTACCTACAGCACGAACACTGAAGCTTTCTTT. Combining the CDR3 with reference TRBV28 and TRBJ1-1 gives the whole variable domain DVKVTQSSRYLVKRTGEKVFLECVQDMDHENMFWYRQDPGLGLRLIYFSYDVKMKEKGDIPEGYSVSREKKERFSLILESASTNQTSMYLCASSTYSTNTEAFFGQGTRLTVV.

The gene calls are TRBV18 and TRBJ2-5, with D maybe TRBD1 (5 bases). The germline gives CDR1 KGHSH, CDR2 LQKENI. V shed 1 base and J shed 5 bases, with 8 bases lying between them. This CDR3 is built from 13 residues. The CDR3 region has the DNA TGTGCCAGCTCACCACAAGGGGTGGAGACCCAGTACTTC. It is translated as CASSPQGVETQYF. Based on the CDR3 plus reference TRBV18 and TRBJ2-5, the full variable domain is NAGVMQNPRHLVRRRGQEARLRCSPMKGHSHVYWYRQLPEEGLKFMVYLQKENIIDESGMPKERFSAEFPKEGPSILRIQQVVRGDSAAYFCASSPQGVETQYFGPGTRLLVL.

This clone turned up a few times. This rearrangement joins TRBV30 to TRBJ1-6; TRBD1 is a possible D gene (5 bases). The germline V gene has CDR1 GTSNPN and CDR2 SVGIG (reference sequence). Trimming removed 1 base from V and 9 bases from J, with 10 bases in between. This CDR3 contains 13 residues. The CDR3 DNA is TGTGCCTGGAGTGCGGTGGGGGGTTCACCCCTCCACTTT. As protein: CAWSAVGGSPLHF.

This chain connects TRBV7-2 to TRBJ2-2; the D is unclear. Trimming pared 1 base from V and 4 bases from J, leaving 4 bases between. This CDR3 is 13 amino acids long. The germline V gene has CDR1 SGHTA and CDR2 FQGNSA. CDR3: CASSLVRTGELFF. CDR3 nucleotides: TGTGCCAGCAGCTTAGTCCGCACCGGGGAGCTGTTTTTT.

The V and J genes are TRBV4-3 and TRBJ2-1; maybe TRBD1 (5 bases). Trimming took off 3 bases at V and 1 base at J, with 10 bases between the two ends. The CDR3 is 15 amino acids. The V gene's germline CDR1 is LGHNA and CDR2 YSLEER. DNA for the CDR3: TGCGCCAGCAGCCAGACAGACAGTTCCTACAATGAGCAGTTCTTC. This codes for CASSQTDSSYNEQFF.

This rearrangement joins TRBV5-4 to TRBJ2-7, with 7 bases matching TRBD1. The CDR3 has 20 amino acids. Germline V gene data show CDR1 as SGHNT and CDR2 as YYREEE (reference sequence). Trimming at V came to 3 bases and at J to 0 bases, leaving 21 bases not matched to a gene. The CDR3 DNA reads TGTGCCAGCAGCTCACGACTCGCATACAGGGGCCGTACACCCTCCTACGAGCAGTACTTC. Protein product: CASSSRLAYRGRTPSYEQYF.

The chain links TRBV5-5 to TRBJ2-1, with D possibly matching TRBD1 (6 bases). The germline V and J ends were trimmed by 0 bases and 3 bases, with 16 bases remaining between them. Germline lookup yields CDR1 SGHKS and CDR2 YYEKEE (reference sequence). The length of the CDR3 is 17 residues. The CDR3 spells CASSLAGQRNLYNEQFF. CDR3 sequence (DNA): TGTGCCAGCAGCTTGGCCGGACAGAGAAACCTCTACAATGAGCAGTTCTTC.

This chain joins TRBV7-3 and TRBJ2-5; possibly TRBD2 for D (5 bases). Germline loops: CDR1 SGHTA, CDR2 FQGTGA. V gave up 2 bases and J gave up 4 bases, with 14 bases separating them. This CDR3 is 15 amino acids long. CDR3 coding DNA: TGTGCCAGCAGCTTAGGTGCCACCGCGGGAGAGACCCAGTACTTC. Residues: CASSLGATAGETQYF.

The rearrangement uses TRBV6-4 and TRBJ2-7; unclear D gene. The CDR3 runs 11 residues. Germline assignment: CDR1 MRHNA and CDR2 SNTAGT. V was clipped by 2 bases and J by 7 bases, with 6 bases between them. CDR3 sequence reads: CASSDINEQYF. The CDR3, as DNA: TGTGCCAGCAGTGACATTAATGAGCAGTACTTC.

This chain connects TRBV7-9 to TRBJ1-4; maybe TRBD1 (6 bases). The V gene's germline CDR1 is SEHNR and CDR2 FQNEAQ (reference sequence). V was cut by 6 bases and J by 6 bases, with 8 bases left in between. There are 12 residues in the CDR3. This CDR3 reads CASRTGYEKLFF. CDR3 DNA: TGTGCCAGCAGAACAGGGTATGAAAAACTGTTTTTT.

The chain uses TRBV9 and TRBJ2-5, with no clear D. CDR1 is SGDLS, CDR2 YYNGEE, per germline. The CDR3 sequence is 13 residues long. Trimming shortened V by 4 bases and J by 3 bases, and 10 bases separated the two germline ends. Here the CDR3 reads CASSPRSKETQYF. CDR3 DNA sequence: TGTGCCAGCAGCCCCCGGTCCAAAGAGACCCAGTACTTC.

The CDR3: CASSRAAGTGYSYEQYF. DNA for the CDR3: TGTGCCAGCAGTCGCGCCGCCGGGACAGGTTACTCCTACGAGCAGTACTTC. J is TRBJ2-7 and V is TRBV28; 8 bases map to TRBD1. This CDR3 is 17 amino acids long. Germline V gene sequence: CDR1 MDHEN, CDR2 SYDVKM. J gave up 0 bases and V 5 bases, and 12 bases lay outside the gene matches.

The rearrangement uses TRBV28 and TRBJ2-1; 11 nucleotides match TRBD2. Germline values: CDR1 MDHEN, CDR2 SYDVKM. This CDR3 contains 11 residues. The DNA for the CDR3 is TGTTTAGCGGGAGGGCCGTTTGAGCAGTTCTTC. Encoded protein: CLAGGPFEQFF.

The chain carries TRBV6-5 and TRBJ1-2; TRBD1 is a possible D gene (6 bases). The CDR3 length is 15 residues. V was clipped by 4 bases and J by 6 bases, with 18 bases between them. Germline-derived CDR1 and CDR2 are MNHEY and SVGAGI. The CDR3 DNA reads TGTGCCAGCAGTTTTCACACAGCCACAGGGCATGGCTACACCTTC. Translation gives CASSFHTATGHGYTF.

The V and J genes are TRBV14 and TRBJ2-4, with D tentatively TRBD1 (6 bases). The germline V and J ends were trimmed by 1 base and 0 bases, with 13 bases remaining between them. The V gene's germline CDR1 is SGHDN and CDR2 FVKESK. The length of the CDR3 is 17 residues. The chain's CDR3 is CASSQGRQGLAKNIQYF. The CDR3 nucleotides read TGTGCCAGCAGCCAAGGCCGCCAGGGGCTAGCCAAAAACATTCAGTACTTC.

V and J are TRBV19 and TRBJ2-1, with 8 bases fitting TRBD2. This CDR3 spans 15 amino acids. V shed 7 bases and J 3 bases; nucleotides not matched to a gene: 8. CDR1 is LNHDA and CDR2 is SQIVND in the germline V gene (reference sequence). For the CDR3, the DNA is TGTGCCAGTAACCCTAAGAGCGGGAGCTACAATGAGCAGTTCTTC. Protein product: CASNPKSGSYNEQFF. Full variable domain (outside the CDR3, taken from reference TRBV19 and TRBJ2-1): DGGITQSPKYLFRKEGQNVTLSCEQNLNHDAMYWYRQDPGQGLRLIYYSQIVNDFQKGDIAEGYSVSREKKESFPLTVTSAQKNPTAFYLCASNPKSGSYNEQFFGPGTRLTVL.

V gene TRBV18 combines with J gene TRBJ1-2; unclear D gene. Trimming removed 4 bases at V and 0 bases at J, with 12 bases between. Looked up from germline, CDR1 is KGHSH and CDR2 is LQKENI. There are 15 residues in the CDR3. CDR3 residues: CASSRDLEANYGYTF. DNA of the CDR3: TGTGCCAGCTCACGGGATCTGGAGGCTAACTATGGCTACACCTTC.

The chain has TRBV6-5 and TRBJ1-1, with D possibly being TRBD1 (5 bases). This CDR3 contains 15 residues. CDR1 MNHEY and CDR2 SVGAGI come from the germline V gene. The V gene lost 6 bases and the J gene lost 1 base, with 15 bases spanning the gap. CDR3 amino acids: CASSNPFGGNTEAFF. As DNA, the CDR3 is TGTGCCAGCAGCAACCCCTTCGGGGGGAACACTGAAGCTTTCTTT.

The CDR3 DNA reads TGTGCCATGCAACAGGCCCAGGGCTATGGCTACACCTTC. This translates into CAMQQAQGYGYTF. V is TRBV28 and J is TRBJ1-2, with D tentatively TRBD1 (5 bases). The V gene lost 10 bases and the J gene lost 4 bases, with 16 bases spanning the gap. The CDR3 runs to 13 residues. From germline, CDR1 is MDHEN and CDR2 SYDVKM.